The 31 T cell receptor beta chains reported below all come from one sample, sequenced in a study of blood T cell repertoires in COVID-19. Assay used: immunoSEQ multiplex PCR; TCRdb lists only in-frame clones, some missing. The data show more than 250,000 clones, approximately 90% seen once. The sample taken for sequencing was peripheral blood. The origin of the receptors is a woman between 50 and 59 years old with COVID-19, enrolled during active disease.

The chain couples TRBV3-1 (or the pseudogene TRBV3-2) to TRBJ1-4; no clear D. This CDR3 is built from 13 residues. Germline V gene lookup returns CDR1 LGHDT and CDR2 YNNKEL (reference sequence). V was cut by 3 bases and J by 11 bases, with 13 bases left in between. CDR3 bases: TGTGCCAGCAGCCAGGTCTTTGACGGGAAACTGTTTTTT. Translation gives CASSQVFDGKLFF.

This chain links TRBV11-2 with TRBJ2-1, with 10 nucleotides matching TRBD2. This CDR3 has 18 amino acids. V dropped 1 base and J dropped 10; count of bases not matched to a gene: 16. Per germline, CDR1 SGHAT and CDR2 FQNNGV. For the CDR3, the DNA is TGTGCCAGCAGCTTAGCCCCCCTACTAGCGGGAAGGGGCTCGGAGCAGTTCTTC. It translates to CASSLAPLLAGRGSEQFF.

This clone was counted between two and nine times. This rearrangement joins TRBV24-1 to TRBJ1-1; TRBD1 might be the D (6 bases). Germline assignment: CDR1 KGHDR and CDR2 SFDVKD. V gave up 7 bases and J gave up 3 bases, with 11 bases separating them. The CDR3 spans 13 residues. The CDR3 region is CATRARGYTEAFF. CDR3 nucleotide sequence: TGTGCCACCAGGGCCAGGGGTTACACTGAAGCTTTCTTT.

This chain connects TRBV20-1 to TRBJ2-6; 7 bases are a match to TRBD2. Per germline, CDR1 DFQATT and CDR2 SNEGSKA (reference sequence). CDR3 length: 17 residues. The J segment lost 4 bases and the V segment lost 3 bases, leaving 12 bases of the junction unmatched. CDR3 loop: CSASTSSGSLGANVLTF. For the CDR3, the DNA is TGCAGTGCTAGTACTTCTAGCGGCTCGTTGGGGGCCAACGTCCTGACTTTC.

The chain recombines TRBV19 with TRBJ2-3, with 9 bases aligning to TRBD1. CDR3 length: 16 residues. Trimming cost V 7 bases and J 2 bases; bases outside gene matches: 10. Looked up from germline, CDR1 is LNHDA and CDR2 is SQIVND (reference sequence). The CDR3 bases are TGTGCCAGTAACCCTGGACAGGGGAGAGCCACAGATACGCAGTATTTT. It specifies CASNPGQGRATDTQYF.

This clone was detected only once. The chain couples TRBV5-6 to TRBJ2-6, with D maybe TRBD1 (6 bases). Trimming shortened V by 4 bases and J by 2 bases, and 16 bases separated the two germline ends. In germline, CDR1 is SGHDT, CDR2 YYEEEE. The CDR3 has 17 residues. CDR3 amino acids: CASSPDPSGAGANVLTF. CDR3 nucleotide sequence: TGTGCCAGCAGCCCAGACCCTTCAGGGGCTGGGGCCAACGTCCTGACTTTC.

This clone was seen only a few times. This chain links TRBV7-9 with TRBJ2-7; perhaps TRBD1 as D (5 bases). The CDR3 is 14 residues long. V was pared by 5 bases and J by 9 bases, with 20 bases between. The V gene's germline CDR1 is SEHNR and CDR2 FQNEAQ (reference sequence). CDR3 in DNA: TGTGCCAGCAGCATGGTTGGGGCTTGGGCGCGGCAGTACTTC. As protein: CASSMVGAWARQYF.

The chain links TRBV4-3 to TRBJ2-5; 7 bases are shared with TRBD1. CDR3 length equals 17 residues. Germline V lookup: CDR1 LGHNA, CDR2 YSLEER. With V trimmed by 0 bases and J by 2 bases, 9 bases remained unmatched. CDR3 region: CASSQDRAGGLQETQYF. In nucleotides, the CDR3 is TGCGCCAGCAGCCAAGATAGGGCAGGGGGTCTACAAGAGACCCAGTACTTC.

The CDR3 protein is CSVAPGLAGSNEQFF. CDR3 sequence (DNA): TGCAGCGTTGCACCGGGACTAGCGGGATCCAATGAGCAGTTCTTC. The J gene is TRBJ2-1, the V gene TRBV29-1, with 13 bases identical to TRBD2. The CDR3 has 15 residues. V lost 4 bases, J lost 6 bases, and 6 bases stayed unmatched. Germline V gene data show CDR1 as SQVTM and CDR2 as ANQGSEA.

The chain recombines TRBV5-4 with TRBJ2-7; 7 nucleotides align to TRBD2. This CDR3 has 16 amino acids. V shed 4 bases and J 0 bases; nucleotides not matched to a gene: 10. The germline CDR1 and CDR2 sequences are SGHNT and YYREEE (reference sequence). CDR3 residues: CASSHSGRNPSYEQYF. CDR3 in DNA: TGTGCCAGCAGCCATAGCGGGCGGAATCCCTCCTACGAGCAGTACTTC.

This chain joins TRBV7-6 and TRBJ2-4; D might be TRBD1 (6 bases). Germline V gene lookup returns CDR1 SGHVS and CDR2 FNYEAQ. The CDR3 has 17 amino acids. V dropped 5 bases and J dropped 0 bases, with 17 bases sitting between them. DNA of the CDR3: TGTGCCAGCAGCCCAGGCAGGGGCGTATTAGCCAAAAACATTCAGTACTTC. Translating gives CASSPGRGVLAKNIQYF. Full variable domain (remainder filled in from reference TRBV7-6 and TRBJ2-4): GAGVSQSPRYKVTKRGQDVALRCDPISGHVSLYWYRQALGQGPEFLTYFNYEAQQDKSGLPNDRFSAERPEGSISTLTIQRTEQRDSAMYRCASSPGRGVLAKNIQYFGAGTRLSVL.

The V and J genes are TRBV11-3 and TRBJ1-2, with 7 bases fitting TRBD1. The CDR3 covers 15 residues. V dropped 5 bases and J dropped 4; count of bases not matched to a gene: 10. Per the germline V gene, CDR1 is SGHNT and CDR2 is YENEEA. The CDR3 protein is CASSLVGTDSYGYTF. In DNA, the CDR3 is TGTGCCAGCAGCCTCGTCGGGACAGACTCCTATGGCTACACCTTC.

A single count supports this clone. The chain links TRBV27 to TRBJ2-7, with 7 bases lining up with TRBD1. CDR1 is MNHEY and CDR2 is SMNVEV in the germline V gene (reference sequence). V was pared by 3 bases and J by 0 bases, with 5 bases of the junction left unmatched. This CDR3 contains 15 residues. DNA of the CDR3: TGTGCCAGCAGTTTGTCGACAGGGAGCTCCTACGAGCAGTACTTC. Translation: CASSLSTGSSYEQYF.

The chain employs TRBV10-1 and TRBJ2-3, with TRBD2 matching over 11 bases. V was pared by 2 bases and J by 4 bases, with 20 bases of the junction left unmatched. The CDR3 sequence is 21 residues long. Germline V gene lookup returns CDR1 WNHNN and CDR2 SYGVQD (reference sequence). The chain's CDR3 is CASSEPREVAGGFVLADTQYF. DNA of the CDR3: TGCGCCAGCAGTGAGCCCCGGGAGGTAGCGGGAGGGTTTGTTCTAGCAGATACGCAGTATTTT.

J is TRBJ1-5 and V is TRBV30; 7 bases match TRBD1. The CDR3 consists of 14 residues. CDR1 and CDR2 from the germline V gene are GTSNPN and SVGIG (reference sequence). J gave up 4 bases and V 5 bases, and 8 bases lay outside the gene matches. The CDR3 bases are TGTGCCTGGGGACGACAGGGTGGAAATCAGCCCCAGCATTTT. Its protein is CAWGRQGGNQPQHF.

The chain links TRBV25-1 to TRBJ2-2, with D perhaps TRBD2 (6 bases). Looked up from germline, CDR1 is MGHDK and CDR2 is SYGVNS. The V gene lost 10 bases and the J gene lost 4 bases, with 13 bases spanning the gap. This CDR3 spans 13 amino acids. The CDR3 is CATGGPGTGELFF. CDR3 DNA sequence: TGTGCCACCGGAGGGCCCGGCACCGGGGAGCTGTTTTTT.

The chain employs TRBV5-1 and TRBJ2-7; D might be TRBD1 (5 bases). V lost 8 bases and J 6 bases, leaving 12 bases between the germline ends. This CDR3 is 11 amino acids long. Germline assignment: CDR1 SGHRS and CDR2 YFSETQ. The CDR3 loop is CASSQGVEQYF. Here the CDR3 DNA reads TGCGCCAGTAGCCAGGGCGTCGAGCAGTACTTC. Combining the CDR3 with reference TRBV5-1 and TRBJ2-7 gives the whole variable domain KAGVTQTPRYLIKTRGQQVTLSCSPISGHRSVSWYQQTPGQGLQFLFEYFSETQRNKGNFPGRFSGRQFSNSRSEMNVSTLELGDSALYLCASSQGVEQYFGPGTRLTVT.

On this clone itself: Distinct nucleotide sequences in the sample also encode this CDR3. The rearrangement uses TRBV15 and TRBJ1-1; no firm D call. Germline-derived CDR1 and CDR2 are LNHNV and YYDKDF (reference sequence). The CDR3 length is 14 residues. Trimming took 0 bases from V and 5 from J, leaving 10 bases between them. CDR3 sequence: CATSRDLRVTEAFF. The DNA for the CDR3 is TGTGCCACCAGCAGAGATCTGAGGGTAACTGAAGCTTTCTTT.

The rearrangement uses TRBV10-3 and TRBJ2-7, with TRBD2 matching 9 bases. Germline lookup yields CDR1 ENHRY and CDR2 SYGVKD. The V gene end was trimmed by 6 bases and the J gene end by 0 bases; junction bases not matched to a gene: 6. The CDR3 is 15 amino acids. This CDR3 is CAISQTSGSSYEQYF. CDR3 DNA sequence: TGTGCCATCAGCCAGACTAGCGGAAGCTCCTACGAGCAGTACTTC.

This chain links TRBV19 with TRBJ2-5; a weak D match, TRBD1 (5 bases). V was pared by 3 bases and J by 2 bases, with 7 bases between. The CDR3 covers 13 residues. Looked up from germline, CDR1 is LNHDA and CDR2 is SQIVND (reference sequence). The DNA of the CDR3 is TGTGCCAGTAGTATGACAGAACAAGAGACCCAGTACTTC. This sequence encodes CASSMTEQETQYF. Together with reference TRBV19 and TRBJ2-5, the CDR3 gives the full variable domain: DGGITQSPKYLFRKEGQNVTLSCEQNLNHDAMYWYRQDPGQGLRLIYYSQIVNDFQKGDIAEGYSVSREKKESFPLTVTSAQKNPTAFYLCASSMTEQETQYFGPGTRLLVL.

V gene TRBV24-1 combines with J gene TRBJ2-5; tentative D call: TRBD2 (6 bases). The CDR3 covers 13 residues. Trimming stripped 7 bases from V and 2 bases from J, with 10 bases between. Germline lookup yields CDR1 KGHDR and CDR2 SFDVKD. In DNA form, the CDR3 reads TGTGCCACCAGCGGGACTCCACAAGAGACCCAGTACTTC. Amino acids: CATSGTPQETQYF.

This sequence joins TRBV7-8 and TRBJ1-6, with D uncertain. Germline-derived CDR1 and CDR2 are SGHVS and FQNEAQ. Trimming stripped 3 bases from V and 10 bases from J, with 13 bases between. This CDR3 comprises 14 residues. The DNA of the CDR3 is TGTGCCAGCAGCTTTGCCTCTGGGGAGTCACCCCTCCACTTT. This sequence encodes CASSFASGESPLHF. Based on the CDR3 plus reference TRBV7-8 and TRBJ1-6, the full variable domain is GAGVSQSPRYKVAKRGQDVALRCDPISGHVSLFWYQQALGQGPEFLTYFQNEAQLDKSGLPSDRFFAERPEGSVSTLKIQRTQQEDSAVYLCASSFASGESPLHFGNGTRLTVT.

The rearrangement uses TRBV3-1 (or the pseudogene TRBV3-2) and TRBJ2-7; 13 bases match TRBD2. Per the germline V gene, CDR1 is LGHDT and CDR2 is YNNKEL (reference sequence). The CDR3 totals 16 residues. V was pared by 2 bases and J by 5 bases, with 6 bases of the junction left unmatched. The CDR3 loop reads CASSQTSGRAGNEQYF. CDR3 in DNA: TGTGCCAGCAGCCAAACTAGCGGGAGGGCGGGGAACGAGCAGTACTTC.

The chain links TRBV19 to TRBJ2-7; 9 positions match TRBD2. The V segment lost 7 bases and the J segment 4 bases; nucleotides outside the gene matches: 11. Germline CDR1 is LNHDA and CDR2 is SQIVND (reference sequence). The CDR3 runs to 15 residues. The CDR3 sequence: CASMLREGLLYEQYF. The CDR3 DNA sequence: TGTGCCAGTATGTTGCGGGAGGGCCTCTTATACGAGCAGTACTTC.

This clone was observed once. This rearrangement joins TRBV5-4 to TRBJ2-5, with 8 positions matching TRBD1. The germline CDR1 and CDR2 sequences are SGHNT and YYREEE (reference sequence). CDR3 length: 14 amino acids. Germline trimming cut 0 bases from V and 3 bases from J; bases unmatched to any gene: 1. CDR3 in DNA: TGTGCCAGCAGCTTGGCGACAGGGGAAGAGACCCAGTACTTC. This sequence encodes CASSLATGEETQYF.

This clone was seen a single time. The chain couples TRBV7-2 to TRBJ2-7; TRBD1 matches 7 bases. The CDR3 loop spans 14 amino acids. From germline, CDR1 is SGHTA and CDR2 FQGNSA. V lost 1 base and J lost 4; bases outside the gene matches: 4. This CDR3 reads CASSLVGTAYEQYF. The CDR3, as DNA: TGTGCCAGCAGCTTAGTCGGGACAGCTTACGAGCAGTACTTC.

This chain connects TRBV19 to TRBJ1-4, with 10 bases lining up with TRBD1. V dropped 7 bases and J dropped 12; count of bases not matched to a gene: 5. The CDR3 extends over 12 amino acids. The V gene's germline CDR1 is LNHDA and CDR2 SQIVND (reference sequence). The CDR3 nucleotides are TGTGCCAGTACCATCGGACAGGGGGAACTGTTTTTT. It translates to CASTIGQGELFF.

J is TRBJ1-5 and V is TRBV9, with 7 bases matching TRBD1. The J segment lost 5 bases and the V segment lost 0 bases, leaving 2 bases of the junction unmatched. Germline values: CDR1 SGDLS, CDR2 YYNGEE. CDR3 length: 14 residues. The CDR3 sequence is CASSVEGGDQPQHF. The CDR3 coding sequence is TGTGCCAGCAGCGTAGAAGGGGGCGATCAGCCCCAGCATTTT. The complete variable domain, with remaining parts taken from reference TRBV9 and TRBJ1-5, reads DSGVTQTPKHLITATGQRVTLRCSPRSGDLSVYWYQQSLDQGLQFLIQYYNGEERAKGNILERFSAQQFPDLHSELNLSSLELGDSALYFCASSVEGGDQPQHFGDGTRLSIL.

On this clone itself: The identical CDR3 is also encoded by other nucleotide sequences in the sample. This chain links TRBV9 with TRBJ1-3; D remains ambiguous. Germline V lookup: CDR1 SGDLS, CDR2 YYNGEE. The V gene lost 0 bases and the J gene lost 4 bases, with 5 bases spanning the gap. The CDR3 runs to 13 residues. The CDR3 loop is CASSVGGGNTIYF. The CDR3 bases are TGTGCCAGCAGCGTAGGCGGGGGAAACACCATATATTTT.

The chain links TRBV9 to TRBJ2-2; D gene ambiguous. Germline loops: CDR1 SGDLS, CDR2 YYNGEE. This CDR3 comprises 14 residues. Deletions cut 5 bases from V and 5 bases from J, with 13 bases between. In nucleotides, the CDR3 is TGTGCCAGCAGACCTACTACTATTACCGGGGAGCTGTTTTTT. Its translation: CASRPTTITGELFF.

The chain couples TRBV6-4 to TRBJ1-2; no firm D call. The CDR3 is made up of 13 amino acids. Trimming cost V 6 bases and J 4 bases, with 12 bases left between them. The germline V gene has CDR1 MRHNA and CDR2 SNTAGT. The CDR3 nucleotides are TGTGCCAGCAGCTTGCAGGCAGGCTATGGCTACACCTTC. It codes for CASSLQAGYGYTF.